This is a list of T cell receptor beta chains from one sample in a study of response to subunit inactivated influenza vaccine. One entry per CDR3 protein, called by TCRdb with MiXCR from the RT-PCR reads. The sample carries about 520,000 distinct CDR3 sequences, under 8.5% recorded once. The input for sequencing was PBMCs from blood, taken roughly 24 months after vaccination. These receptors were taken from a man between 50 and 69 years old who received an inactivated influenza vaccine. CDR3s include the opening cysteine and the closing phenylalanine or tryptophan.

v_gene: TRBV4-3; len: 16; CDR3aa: CASSQDLGTGDNEQFF
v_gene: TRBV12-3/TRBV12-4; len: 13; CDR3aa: CASNPDRRDEAFF
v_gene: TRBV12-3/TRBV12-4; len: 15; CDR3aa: CASSFRTGTVYGYTF
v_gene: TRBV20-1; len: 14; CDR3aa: CSARMGLRTDTQYF
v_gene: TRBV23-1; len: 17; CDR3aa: CASSQSKVTMNTGELFF
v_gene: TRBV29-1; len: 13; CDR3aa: CSGRLARYNEQFF
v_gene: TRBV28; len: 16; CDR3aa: CASISVLGQGNNEQFF
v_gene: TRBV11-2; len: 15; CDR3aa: CASSLVGRPGSPLHF
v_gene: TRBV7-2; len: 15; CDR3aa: CASSLTLASSYEQYF
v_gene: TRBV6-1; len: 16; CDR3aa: CASRHDGLSSYNEQFF
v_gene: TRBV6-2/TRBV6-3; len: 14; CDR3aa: CASRETGPRNEQFF
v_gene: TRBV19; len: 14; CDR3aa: CASSVRDRKETQYF
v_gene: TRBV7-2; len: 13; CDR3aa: CASSSTGGIEAFF
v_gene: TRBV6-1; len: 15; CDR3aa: CASSRGQSVTDTQYF
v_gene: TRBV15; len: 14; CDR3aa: CATSPGGGGETQYF
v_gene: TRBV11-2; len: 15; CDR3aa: CASSTPRTGFYEQYF
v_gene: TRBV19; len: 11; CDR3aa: CASSIEDTQYF
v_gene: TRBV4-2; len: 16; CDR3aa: CASSQDAVAGHNEQFF
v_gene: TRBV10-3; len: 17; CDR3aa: CAISENVGDILNQPQHF
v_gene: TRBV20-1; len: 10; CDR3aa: CSASGREQFF
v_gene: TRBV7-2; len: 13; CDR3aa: CASSAAGTDTQYF
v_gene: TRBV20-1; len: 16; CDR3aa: CSARDPEWMSLYGYTF
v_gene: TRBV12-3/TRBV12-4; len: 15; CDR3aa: CASSFVLADSYEQYF
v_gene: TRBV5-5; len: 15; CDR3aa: CASSFGLAEYNEQFF
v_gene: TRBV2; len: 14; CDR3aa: CASRGLDFRNEQFF
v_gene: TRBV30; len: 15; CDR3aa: CAWKLAGAIYNEQFF
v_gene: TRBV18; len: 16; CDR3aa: CASSPRSPGQGDGYTF
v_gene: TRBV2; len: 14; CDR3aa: CASSPRGPDYGYTF
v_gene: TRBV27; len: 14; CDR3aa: CASSPRQGGYEQYF
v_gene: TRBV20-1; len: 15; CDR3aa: CSAIAGGISSGELFF
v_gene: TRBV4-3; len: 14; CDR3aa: CASSQGKGHYEQYF
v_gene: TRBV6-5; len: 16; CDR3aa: CASSYTFSGTTDTQYF
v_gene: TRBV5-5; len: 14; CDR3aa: CASSLEARDTEAFF
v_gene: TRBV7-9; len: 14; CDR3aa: CASSLSGLTMSYTF
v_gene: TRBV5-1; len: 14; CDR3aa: CASSREARDYEQYF
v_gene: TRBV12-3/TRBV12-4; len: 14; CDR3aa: CASSLGGDNQPQHF
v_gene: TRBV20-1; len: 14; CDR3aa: CSARGTSGNYEQYF
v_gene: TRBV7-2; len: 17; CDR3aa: CASSLGSDRSSYNEQFF
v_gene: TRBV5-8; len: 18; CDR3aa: CASSLNPRPEPNTGELFF
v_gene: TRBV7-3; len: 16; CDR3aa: CASSLTLPGRGTEAFF
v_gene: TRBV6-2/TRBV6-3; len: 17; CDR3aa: CASTSSKIRGYQETQYF
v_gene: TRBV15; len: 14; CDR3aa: CATSIASGTYEQYF
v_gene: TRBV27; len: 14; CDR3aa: CASRRQGGTTEAFF
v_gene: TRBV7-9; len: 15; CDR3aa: CASTPSEQGPDTQYF
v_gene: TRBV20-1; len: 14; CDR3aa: CSAPRGSETDTQYF
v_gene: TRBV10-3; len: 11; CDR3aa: CAISPANEQFF
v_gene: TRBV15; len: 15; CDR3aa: CATSRDPQGGQPQHF
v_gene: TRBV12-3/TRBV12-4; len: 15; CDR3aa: CATLTYRGSTGELFF
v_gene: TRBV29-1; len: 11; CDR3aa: CSVEPLRGAFF